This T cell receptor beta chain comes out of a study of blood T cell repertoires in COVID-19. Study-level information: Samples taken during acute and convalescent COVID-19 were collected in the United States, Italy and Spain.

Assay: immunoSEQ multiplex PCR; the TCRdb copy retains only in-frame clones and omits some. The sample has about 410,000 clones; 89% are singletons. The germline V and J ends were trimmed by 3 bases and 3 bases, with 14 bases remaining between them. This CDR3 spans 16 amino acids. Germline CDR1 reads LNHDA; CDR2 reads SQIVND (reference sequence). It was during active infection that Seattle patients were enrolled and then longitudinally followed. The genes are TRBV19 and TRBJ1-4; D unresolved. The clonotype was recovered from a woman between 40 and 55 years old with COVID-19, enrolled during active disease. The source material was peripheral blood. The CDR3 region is CASSIEAGQSNEKLFF. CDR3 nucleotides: TGTGCCAGTAGTATTGAAGCTGGGCAGTCTAATGAAAAACTGTTTTTT. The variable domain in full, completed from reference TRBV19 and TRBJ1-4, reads DGGITQSPKYLFRKEGQNVTLSCEQNLNHDAMYWYRQDPGQGLRLIYYSQIVNDFQKGDIAEGYSVSREKKESFPLTVTSAQKNPTAFYLCASSIEAGQSNEKLFFGSGTQLSVL.